This T cell receptor (beta chain) originates from a study of cytomegalovirus exposure and HLA in healthy donors. Germline V gene sequence: CDR1 SGHRS, CDR2 YFSETQ. The CDR3 runs 17 residues. The V end lost 0 bases, the J end lost 0 bases, and 15 bases lay between the germline ends. Use of 60 Vbeta and 13 Jbeta primers characterized the PCR. Profiled with immunoSEQ multiplex PCR; TCRdb holds only in-frame clones, not every one. This table has about 130,000 clones, roughly 82% appearing once. Sequencing was done on a sample of PBMCs. The sequence derives from a boy younger than 18 in good health and CMV-seronegative. The rearrangement uses TRBV5-1 and TRBJ1-1, with D hard to call. CDR3: CASSLGPGRTLNTEAFF. The CDR3 nucleotides read TGCGCCAGCAGCTTGGGGCCTGGAAGGACTTTGAACACTGAAGCTTTCTTT.